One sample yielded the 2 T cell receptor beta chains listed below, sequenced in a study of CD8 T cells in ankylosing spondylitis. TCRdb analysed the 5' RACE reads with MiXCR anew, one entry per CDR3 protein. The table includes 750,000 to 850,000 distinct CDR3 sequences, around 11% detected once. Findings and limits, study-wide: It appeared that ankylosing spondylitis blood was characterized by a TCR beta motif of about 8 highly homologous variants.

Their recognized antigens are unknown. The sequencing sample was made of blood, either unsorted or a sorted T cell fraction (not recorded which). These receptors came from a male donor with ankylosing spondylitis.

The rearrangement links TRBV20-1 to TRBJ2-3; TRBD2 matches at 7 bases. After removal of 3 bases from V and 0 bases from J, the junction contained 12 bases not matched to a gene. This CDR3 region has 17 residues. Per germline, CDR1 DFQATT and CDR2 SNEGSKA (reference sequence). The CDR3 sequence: CSASSVLEAGSTDTQYF. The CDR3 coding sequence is TGCAGTGCTAGCTCTGTCTTAGAAGCGGGGAGCACAGATACGCAGTATTTT.

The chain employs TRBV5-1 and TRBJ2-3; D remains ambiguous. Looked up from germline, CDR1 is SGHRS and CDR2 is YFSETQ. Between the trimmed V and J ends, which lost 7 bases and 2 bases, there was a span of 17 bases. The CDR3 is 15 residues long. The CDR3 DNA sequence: TGCGCCAGCCGCGGCCAAGGATTTAACACAGATACGCAGTATTTT. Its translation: CASRGQGFNTDTQYF.